This TCR beta chain appears in the sequencing data of a study of blood T cell repertoires in COVID-19 (dated by TCRdb to 2018 to 2020). Study-level background: Collaborator samples came from the United States, Italy and Spain and covered acute and convalescent phases of COVID-19. The prospective study material was composed of cDNA or gDNA derived from T cells, B-cell-depleted T cells, or PBMCs. The dataset comprised deeply sampled blood TCRbeta repertoires from subjects exposed to, actively infected with, or recovered from COVID-19. The repertoires were made available in a free public database intended to serve as a resource for research on the immune response to SARS-CoV-2. The samples were drawn from two sources: the first 160 participants of the ongoing ImmuneRACE study, and 1,000 to 1,500 subjects contributed by 6 global collaborators. A de-identified subject ID, COVID-19 status, age in years and sex were almost always included in the sample metadata. HLA class I and class II types, where available, came from metadata supplied by the sample provider rather than from assay-based typing. Summary of the overall study and its limitations: How much clinical and demographic metadata was included differed by source and by participant, and the metadata was provided uncurated.

A single count supports this clone. Its specific antigen is unknown. The record has no base qualities; no much larger clone is one base away. Looking up the germline V gene (reference sequence) yields CDR1 MNHEY and CDR2 SMNVEV. V and J are trimmed by 5 bases and 6 bases, and the gene matches miss 9 bases of the junction. There are 15 amino acids in the CDR3, from cysteine to phenylalanine inclusive. The read is trimmed to its CDR3 DNA, 45 bases read in frame from base 1. Enrolling through a virtual design, the prospective study's participants ranged in age from roughly 18 to 89 years and lived across around 25 United States geographic areas. In the prospective study, participants were assigned to cohorts based on the clinical history participants reported in a screening survey and a study questionnaire. Recovered participants in ImmuneRACE Cohort 3 were defined by two consecutive negative NP/OP PCR tests, clearance by a healthcare professional, or resolution of symptoms. In the prospective study, whole blood, serum and a nasopharyngeal or oropharyngeal swab were collected from each participant by mobile phlebotomists. Over a roughly 2-month period, participants in the prospective study had the option of providing additional blood draws and questionnaires. Before DNA extraction, blood samples from the prospective study were shipped at room temperature or frozen.

TCRbeta CDR3 regions were amplified from genomic DNA by means of the immunoSEQ Assay, a bias-controlled multiplex PCR. In the authors' own workflow: The number of nucleated cells in each sample was estimated by amplification of reference gene primers within the assay. To quantify the absolute abundance of each unique TCRbeta CDR3 rearrangement, sequence reads were collapsed and filtered. For each sample, productive Simpson clonality was calculated as the square root of Simpson's diversity index over productive rearrangements. The immuneACCESS repertoire file appears here via TCRdb, limited to in-frame rearrangements. These files lack a portion of the clones; in checked studies, under half of the deficit traces to unresolved V genes, and the cause of the others is not known. That table supplies the V and J calls and clone size; D and trimming were determined from the DNA. For this sample there are a few hundred thousand clones; about 90% appear just once. Of the sample, approximately 5.4% is held by the ten largest clones.

The receptor was isolated from a woman in her 30s who had recovered from COVID-19. The chain is assembled from TRBV27 and TRBJ1-5; 8 central bases correspond to TRBD1. The material sequenced was PBMCs or T cells enriched from blood (not recorded which). DNA sequence: TGTGCCAGCAGTGGGGGCCAGGGGGCTGGTCAGCCCCAGCATTTT. Its amino acids are CASSGGQGAGQPQHF.